One and the same sample provided the 24 T cell receptor beta chains below, sequenced in a study of cytomegalovirus exposure and HLA in healthy donors. PCR amplification relied on 60 Vbeta primers (plus 13 Jbeta primers). Assay: immunoSEQ multiplex PCR; the TCRdb copy retains only in-frame clones and omits some. The table lists about 110,000 clones, 76% of them singletons. The sequenced material came from PBMCs. The receptors derive from a man aged 40-55 years in good health and CMV-seropositive.

The chain is built from TRBV7-9 and TRBJ2-7; D may be TRBD1 (6 bases). The CDR3 is 15 amino acids. V gave up 4 bases and J gave up 4 bases, with 17 bases separating them. CDR1 is SEHNR and CDR2 is FQNEAQ in the germline V gene (reference sequence). The CDR3 sequence is CASSSRDRPPYEQYF. The CDR3 bases are TGTGCCAGCAGCTCTCGAGACAGGCCCCCGTACGAGCAGTACTTC.

This clone appeared a single time. The chain employs TRBV5-4 and TRBJ2-2; 8 bases line up with TRBD1. CDR3 length: 15 amino acids. Germline CDR1 is SGHNT and CDR2 is YYREEE (reference sequence). V lost 7 bases to trimming and J lost 5 bases; unmatched junction nucleotides: 10. Written as DNA, the CDR3 is TGTGCCAGCGGAACTCAGGGGGCCTGGACCGGGGAGCTGTTTTTT. Protein product: CASGTQGAWTGELFF.

The chain recombines TRBV29-1 with TRBJ1-1; 7 bases match TRBD1. Germline CDR1 and CDR2: SQVTM and ANQGSEA. V gave up 3 bases and J gave up 5 bases; unmatched junction bases: 15. The CDR3 is made up of 16 amino acids. The CDR3 DNA follows: TGCAGCGTTGATCCCCGCTTAACAGGGGTTTCGACTGAAGCTTTCTTT. Protein sequence: CSVDPRLTGVSTEAFF.

The chain has TRBV7-2 and TRBJ1-1, with a tentative D call TRBD1 (5 bases). The germline V and J ends were trimmed by 5 bases and 1 base, with 11 bases remaining between them. CDR1 and CDR2 from the germline V gene are SGHTA and FQGNSA. This CDR3 comprises 14 residues. For the CDR3, the DNA is TGTGCCAGCAGCGCGGGACTGAAGAACACTGAAGCTTTCTTT. Translating gives CASSAGLKNTEAFF. Combining the CDR3 with reference TRBV7-2 and TRBJ1-1 gives the whole variable domain GAGVSQSPSNKVTEKGKDVELRCDPISGHTALYWYRQSLGQGLEFLIYFQGNSAPDKSGLPSDRFSAERTGGSVSTLTIQRTQQEDSAVYLCASSAGLKNTEAFFGQGTRLTVV.

There are a few counts of this clone. V usage is TRBV5-4 and J usage is TRBJ2-3, with 11 bases aligning to TRBD2. In germline, CDR1 is SGHNT, CDR2 YYREEE (reference sequence). The CDR3 has 16 amino acids. Trimming at V came to 4 bases and at J to 2 bases, leaving 6 bases not matched to a gene. CDR3 region: CASSPGTSGHTDTQYF. The CDR3 bases are TGTGCCAGCAGCCCCGGGACTAGCGGACACACAGATACGCAGTATTTT.

This clone was found a few times. The V and J genes are TRBV5-1 and TRBJ2-1; 9 bases match TRBD2. Germline V gene lookup returns CDR1 SGHRS and CDR2 YFSETQ. V lost 4 bases and J lost 9; bases outside the gene matches: 2. The CDR3 runs to 12 residues. The CDR3 loop is CASSGLASEQFF. The DNA for the CDR3 is TGCGCCAGCAGCGGACTAGCGAGTGAGCAGTTCTTC.

In its sample, this clone ranks as medium-sized. The chain joins TRBV4-3 to TRBJ1-2, with 10 bases lining up with TRBD1. From germline, CDR1 is LGHNA and CDR2 YSLEER. V lost 1 base to trimming and J lost 5 bases; unmatched junction nucleotides: 4. CDR3 length equals 15 residues. CDR3 sequence: CASSQATGGAYGYTF. The CDR3 region has the DNA TGCGCCAGCAGCCAAGCGACAGGGGGCGCATATGGCTACACCTTC.

This sequence joins TRBV7-2 and TRBJ2-2; D perhaps matches TRBD2 (6 bases). This CDR3 comprises 16 residues. Germline V lookup: CDR1 SGHTA, CDR2 FQGNSA. V was clipped by 5 bases and J by 4 bases, with 17 bases between them. In nucleotides, the CDR3 is TGTGCCAGCAGCCCCCGCGGAGGGTTGGGCACCGGGGAGCTGTTTTTT. Amino acids: CASSPRGGLGTGELFF.

As for this clone: At one of its ends the junction is not consistent with the germline gene, which may arise from a read error. This chain connects TRBV30 to TRBJ2-6; TRBD1 might be the D (5 bases). The CDR3 contains 15 residues. Germline V gene lookup returns CDR1 GTSNPN and CDR2 SVGIG (reference sequence). CDR3 loop: CAWSQGPSGANGLTF. In DNA, the CDR3 is TGTGCCTGGAGTCAGGGTCCCTCTGGGGCCAACGGCCTGACTTTC.

The chain uses TRBV5-1 and TRBJ2-7; 12 bases fit TRBD2. J lost 1 base, V lost 5 bases, and 1 base had no gene match. There are 14 residues in the CDR3. The germline V gene encodes CDR1 SGHRS and CDR2 YFSETQ. This CDR3 reads CASSGLAGSYEQYF. The CDR3 DNA reads as TGCGCCAGCAGTGGACTAGCGGGGTCCTACGAGCAGTACTTC.

This chain links TRBV5-4 with TRBJ2-2, with no clear D. This CDR3 comprises 16 residues. Trimming left V 1 base short and J 4 bases short, with 14 bases between. Germline assignment: CDR1 SGHNT and CDR2 YYREEE (reference sequence). The CDR3 DNA follows: TGTGCCAGCAGCTTGTTCGCCCCCACGGTCACCGGGGAGCTGTTTTTT. This encodes CASSLFAPTVTGELFF. Full variable domain (rest looked up from reference TRBV5-4 and TRBJ2-2): ETGVTQSPTHLIKTRGQQVTLRCSSQSGHNTVSWYQQALGQGPQFIFQYYREEENGRGNFPPRFSGLQFPNYSSELNVNALELDDSALYLCASSLFAPTVTGELFFGEGSRLTVL.

V usage is TRBV30 and J usage is TRBJ2-7, with 9 bases that match TRBD2. Trimming took 3 bases from V and 2 from J; bases not matched to a gene: 2. This CDR3 is built from 13 residues. The germline V gene has CDR1 GTSNPN and CDR2 SVGIG (reference sequence). The CDR3: CAWRTSGTYEQYF. The CDR3 coding sequence is TGTGCCTGGAGGACTAGCGGAACCTACGAGCAGTACTTC.

The V and J genes are TRBV27 and TRBJ1-1, with D possibly matching TRBD1 (6 bases). The CDR3 is 15 amino acids. Between the trimmed V and J ends, which lost 5 bases and 2 bases, there was a span of 15 bases. Germline loops: CDR1 MNHEY, CDR2 SMNVEV (reference sequence). In DNA form, the CDR3 reads TGTGCCAGCAGTCCTAGACAGGTCATTAACACTGAAGCTTTCTTT. It is translated as CASSPRQVINTEAFF.

With respect to this clone: One end of the junction does not line up with germline, which may come from a read error. The V call is TRBV9, the J call TRBJ2-4, with 13 bases lining up with TRBD2. From germline, CDR1 is SGDLS and CDR2 YYNGEE. The CDR3 runs to 14 residues. The CDR3 is CASSGTSGRNSQYF. The CDR3 bases are TGTGCCAGCAGCGGGACTAGCGGGAGAAACAGTCAGTACTTC.

As concerns this clone: The junction departs from germline at one end; a sequencing error may be responsible. The chain combines TRBV2 with TRBJ2-3; a possible D gene is TRBD1 (6 bases). Germline CDR1 reads SNHLY; CDR2 reads FYNNEI. This CDR3 is 15 amino acids long. The CDR3 DNA reads as TGTGCCAGCAGTTACGGACAGTATAGCACAGATGCGCAGTATTTT. Its translation: CASSYGQYSTDAQYF.

The rearrangement joins TRBV12-1 to TRBJ2-5; the table assigns TRBD1, which was not confirmed against the DNA. TRBV12-1 is an annotated pseudogene. The CDR3 consists of 16 residues. CDR3 coding DNA: TGTGCCAGCAGCCTGCCGGGACAGGGTTCTAGGGAGACCCAGTACTTC. It yields the protein CASSLPGQGSRETQYF.

The rearrangement links TRBV7-3 to TRBJ2-5; 8 bases match TRBD1. J was trimmed by 5 bases and V by 5 bases; bases with no gene match: 10. This CDR3 is built from 15 residues. From germline, CDR1 is SGHTA and CDR2 FQGTGA. The CDR3 sequence is CASSPGQGEGETQYF. CDR3 nucleotide sequence: TGTGCCAGCAGCCCCGGACAGGGTGAGGGGGAGACCCAGTACTTC.

The V gene is TRBV11-3, the J gene TRBJ1-5; 8 nucleotides agree with TRBD1. Trimming cost V 1 base and J 2 bases; bases outside gene matches: 4. CDR3 length: 16 amino acids. Germline V gives CDR1 SGHNT, CDR2 YENEEA. This CDR3 reads CASSLGQGPCNQPQHF. For the CDR3, the DNA is TGTGCCAGCAGCTTAGGACAGGGGCCTTGCAATCAGCCCCAGCATTTT.

This chain's CDR3 is CASSSRVENTEAFF. The CDR3 DNA sequence: TGTGCCAGCTCTTCGAGGGTTGAGAACACTGAAGCTTTCTTT. The chain is built from TRBV18 and TRBJ1-1; D unresolved. Germline V gives CDR1 KGHSH, CDR2 LQKENI. This CDR3 comprises 14 residues. V lost 6 bases and J 1 base, leaving 12 bases between the germline ends. Full variable domain (remainder filled in from reference TRBV18 and TRBJ1-1): NAGVMQNPRHLVRRRGQEARLRCSPMKGHSHVYWYRQLPEEGLKFMVYLQKENIIDESGMPKERFSAEFPKEGPSILRIQQVVRGDSAAYFCASSSRVENTEAFFGQGTRLTVV.

V and J are TRBV7-6 and TRBJ1-3; maybe TRBD1 (6 bases). Germline V gene lookup returns CDR1 SGHVS and CDR2 FNYEAQ. This CDR3 spans 17 amino acids. V lost 0 bases and J lost 3, with 15 bases in between. The DNA of the CDR3 is TGTGCCAGCAGCTTAGCCCTTGGGGGGGGCTTTGGAAACACCATATATTTT. It yields the protein CASSLALGGGFGNTIYF.

The V gene is TRBV19, the J gene TRBJ2-6, with D uncertain. CDR1 LNHDA and CDR2 SQIVND come from the germline V gene (reference sequence). V dropped 8 bases and J dropped 0 bases, with 11 bases sitting between them. This CDR3 comprises 15 residues. CDR3 protein: CASLSRFSGANVLTF. The CDR3 nucleotides are TGTGCCAGTCTATCTAGATTCTCTGGGGCCAACGTCCTGACTTTC.

The chain employs TRBV7-2 and TRBJ2-5, with 14 bases that match TRBD2. This CDR3 comprises 16 residues. Per germline, CDR1 SGHTA and CDR2 FQGNSA. V lost 5 bases to trimming and J lost 4 bases; unmatched junction nucleotides: 6. The CDR3 DNA reads TGTGCCAGCAGCACGGGACTAGCGGGGGTCGGAGAGACCCAGTACTTC. Amino acids: CASSTGLAGVGETQYF.

The count of this clone is one. CDR3 nucleotide sequence: TGTGCCAGCAGCTTAACAGCGGGGGCTTTGAGCGGAAACACAGATACGCAGTATTTT. It encodes CASSLTAGALSGNTDTQYF. The genes are TRBV7-3 and TRBJ2-3; TRBD2 agrees at 8 bases. CDR3 length: 19 amino acids. The germline gives CDR1 SGHTA, CDR2 FQGTGA. Losses at the gene ends were 0 bases for V and 2 bases for J; bases not matched to a gene: 13. The full variable domain, rest sourced from reference TRBV7-3 and TRBJ2-3, is GAGVSQTPSNKVTEKGKYVELRCDPISGHTALYWYRQSLGQGPEFLIYFQGTGAADDSGLPNDRFFAVRPEGSVSTLKIQRTERGDSAVYLCASSLTAGALSGNTDTQYFGPGTRLTVL.

The chain recombines TRBV6-5 with TRBJ2-1, with 8 bases that match TRBD2. Germline V CDR1 and CDR2: MNHEY, SVGAGI. V lost 2 bases, J lost 7 bases, and 10 bases stayed unmatched. This CDR3 has 16 amino acids. CDR3 sequence reads: CASSYGAGGARNEQFF. The CDR3 DNA sequence: TGTGCCAGCAGTTACGGGGCCGGGGGGGCGCGGAATGAGCAGTTCTTC.